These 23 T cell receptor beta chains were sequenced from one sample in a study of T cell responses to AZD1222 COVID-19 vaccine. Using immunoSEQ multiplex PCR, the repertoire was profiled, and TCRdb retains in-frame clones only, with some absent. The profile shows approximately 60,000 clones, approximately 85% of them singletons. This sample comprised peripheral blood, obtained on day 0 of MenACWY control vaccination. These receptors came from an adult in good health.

CDR3 sequence (DNA): TGCGCCAGCAGCCAAGTCCAGGGCCGAACTGAAGCTTTCTTT. Translation: CASSQVQGRTEAFF. This rearrangement joins TRBV4-3 to TRBJ1-1; weak D call: TRBD1 (5 bases). The CDR3 is 14 amino acids. Germline V gives CDR1 LGHNA, CDR2 YSLEER. V lost 1 base and J 5 bases, leaving 11 bases between the germline ends.

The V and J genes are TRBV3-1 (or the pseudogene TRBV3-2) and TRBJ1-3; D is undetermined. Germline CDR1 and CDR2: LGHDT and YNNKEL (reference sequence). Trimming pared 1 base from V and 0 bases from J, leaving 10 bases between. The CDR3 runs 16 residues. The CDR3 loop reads CASSQGGSASGNTIYF. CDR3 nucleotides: TGTGCCAGCAGCCAAGGGGGTTCAGCCTCTGGAAACACCATATATTTT.

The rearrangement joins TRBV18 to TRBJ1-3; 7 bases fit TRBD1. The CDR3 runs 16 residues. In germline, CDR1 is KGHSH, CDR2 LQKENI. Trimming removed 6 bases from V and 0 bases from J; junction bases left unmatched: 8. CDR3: CASSLGGRNSGNTIYF. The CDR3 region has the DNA TGTGCCAGCTCTCTAGGGGGCCGGAACTCTGGAAACACCATATATTTT.

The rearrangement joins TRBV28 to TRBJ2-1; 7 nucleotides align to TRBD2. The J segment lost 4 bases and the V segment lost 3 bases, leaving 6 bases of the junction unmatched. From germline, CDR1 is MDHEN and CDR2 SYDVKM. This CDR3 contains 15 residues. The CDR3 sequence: CASSFQAGSYNEQFF. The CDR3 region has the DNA TGTGCCAGCAGTTTTCAAGCGGGAAGTTACAATGAGCAGTTCTTC.

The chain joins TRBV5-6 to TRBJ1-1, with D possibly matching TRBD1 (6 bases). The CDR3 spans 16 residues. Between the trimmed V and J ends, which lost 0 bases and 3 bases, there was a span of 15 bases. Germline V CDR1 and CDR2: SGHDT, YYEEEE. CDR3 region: CASSLAGGRGDTEAFF. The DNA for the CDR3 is TGTGCCAGCAGCTTGGCCGGGGGCAGGGGAGACACTGAAGCTTTCTTT.

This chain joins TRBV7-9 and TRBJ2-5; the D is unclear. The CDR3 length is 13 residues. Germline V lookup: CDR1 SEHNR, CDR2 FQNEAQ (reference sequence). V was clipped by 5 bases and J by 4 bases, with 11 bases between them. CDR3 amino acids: CASSQPGRETQYF. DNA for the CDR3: TGTGCCAGCAGCCAACCTGGTAGAGAGACCCAGTACTTC.

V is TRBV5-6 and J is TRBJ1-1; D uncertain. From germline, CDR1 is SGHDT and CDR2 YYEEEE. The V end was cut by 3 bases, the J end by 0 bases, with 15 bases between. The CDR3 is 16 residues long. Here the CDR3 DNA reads TGTGCCAGCAGCTCCCGCAGCCGAAGCATGAACACTGAAGCTTTCTTT. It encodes CASSSRSRSMNTEAFF. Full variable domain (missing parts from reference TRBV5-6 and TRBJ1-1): DAGVTQSPTHLIKTRGQQVTLRCSPKSGHDTVSWYQQALGQGPQFIFQYYEEEERQRGNFPDRFSGHQFPNYSSELNVNALLLGDSALYLCASSSRSRSMNTEAFFGQGTRLTVV.

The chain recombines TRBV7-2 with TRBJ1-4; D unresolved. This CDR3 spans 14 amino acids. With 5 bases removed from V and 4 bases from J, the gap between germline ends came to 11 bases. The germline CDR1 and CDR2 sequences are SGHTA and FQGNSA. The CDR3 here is CASSPLAVNEKLFF. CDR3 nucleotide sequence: TGTGCCAGCAGCCCACTGGCAGTTAATGAAAAACTGTTTTTT.

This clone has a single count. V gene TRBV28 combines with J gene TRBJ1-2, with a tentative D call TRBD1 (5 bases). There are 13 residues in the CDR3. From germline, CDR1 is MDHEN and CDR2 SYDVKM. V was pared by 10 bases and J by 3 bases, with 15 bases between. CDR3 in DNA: TGTGCCACCCCCCTTTGGGGGGACTATGGCTACACCTTC. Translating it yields CATPLWGDYGYTF.

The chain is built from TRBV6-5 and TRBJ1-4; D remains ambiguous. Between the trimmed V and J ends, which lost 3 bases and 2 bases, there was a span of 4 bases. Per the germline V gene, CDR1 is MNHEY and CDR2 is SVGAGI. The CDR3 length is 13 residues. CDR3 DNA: TGTGCCAGCAGTTATGGTACTAATGAAAAACTGTTTTTT. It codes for CASSYGTNEKLFF.

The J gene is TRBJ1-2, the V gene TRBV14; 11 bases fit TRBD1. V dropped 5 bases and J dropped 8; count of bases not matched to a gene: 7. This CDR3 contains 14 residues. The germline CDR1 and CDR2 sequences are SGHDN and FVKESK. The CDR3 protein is CASSSWTGGQGYTF. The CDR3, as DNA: TGTGCCAGCAGCTCCTGGACAGGGGGCCAGGGCTACACCTTC.

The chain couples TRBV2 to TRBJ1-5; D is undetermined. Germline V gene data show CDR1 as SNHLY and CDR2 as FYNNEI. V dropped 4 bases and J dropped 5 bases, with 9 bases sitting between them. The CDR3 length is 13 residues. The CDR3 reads CASSGTGDQPQHF. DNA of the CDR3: TGTGCCAGCAGTGGGACTGGGGATCAGCCCCAGCATTTT. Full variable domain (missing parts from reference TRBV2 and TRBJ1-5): EPEVTQTPSHQVTQMGQEVILRCVPISNHLYFYWYRQILGQKVEFLVSFYNNEISEKSEIFDDQFSVERPDGSNFTLKIRSTKLEDSAMYFCASSGTGDQPQHFGDGTRLSIL.

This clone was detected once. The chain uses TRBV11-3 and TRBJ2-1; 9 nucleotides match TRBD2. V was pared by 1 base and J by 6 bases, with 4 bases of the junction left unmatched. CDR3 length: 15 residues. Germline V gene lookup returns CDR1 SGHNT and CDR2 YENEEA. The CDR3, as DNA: TGTGCCAGCAGCTTAGGCGGACTAGCGTCCAATGAGCAGTTCTTC. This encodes CASSLGGLASNEQFF. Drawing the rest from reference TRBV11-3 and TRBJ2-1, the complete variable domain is EAGVVQSPRYKIIEKKQPVAFWCNPISGHNTLYWYLQNLGQGPELLIRYENEEAVDDSQLPKDRFSAERLKGVDSTLKIQPAELGDSAVYLCASSLGGLASNEQFFGPGTRLTVL.

CDR3 in amino acids: CASSLSPTYEQYF. Here the CDR3 DNA reads TGTGCCAGCAGTTTATCTCCAACCTACGAGCAGTACTTC. This chain uses TRBV28 with TRBJ2-7; D call uncertain. The germline CDR1 and CDR2 sequences are MDHEN and SYDVKM. CDR3 length: 13 residues. Trimming pared 1 base from V and 2 bases from J, leaving 6 bases between.

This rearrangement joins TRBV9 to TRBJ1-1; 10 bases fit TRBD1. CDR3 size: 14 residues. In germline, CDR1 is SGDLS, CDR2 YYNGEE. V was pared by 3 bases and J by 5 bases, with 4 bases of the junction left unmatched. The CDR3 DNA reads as TGTGCCAGCAGCGGGACAGGGGGTCGGACTGAAGCTTTCTTT. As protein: CASSGTGGRTEAFF.

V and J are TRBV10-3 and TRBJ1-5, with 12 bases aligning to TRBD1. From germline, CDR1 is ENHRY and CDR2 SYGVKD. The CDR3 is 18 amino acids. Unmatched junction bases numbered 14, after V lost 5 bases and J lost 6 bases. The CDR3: CAISPGTGGLVGGQPQHF. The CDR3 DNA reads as TGTGCCATCAGTCCCGGGACAGGGGGCTTGGTTGGCGGTCAGCCCCAGCATTTT.

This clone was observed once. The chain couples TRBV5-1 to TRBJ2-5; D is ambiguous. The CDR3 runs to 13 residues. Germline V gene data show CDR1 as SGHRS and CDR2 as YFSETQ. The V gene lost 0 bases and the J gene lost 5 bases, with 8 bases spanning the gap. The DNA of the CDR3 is TGCGCCAGCAGCTTGGATTTTTGGGAGACCCAGTACTTC. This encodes CASSLDFWETQYF.

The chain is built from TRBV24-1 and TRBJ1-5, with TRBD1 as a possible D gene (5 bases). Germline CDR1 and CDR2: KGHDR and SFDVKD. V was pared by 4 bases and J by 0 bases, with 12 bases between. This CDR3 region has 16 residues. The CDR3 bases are TGTGCCACCAGTGACGACCGACAGCATAGCAATCAGCCCCAGCATTTT. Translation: CATSDDRQHSNQPQHF.

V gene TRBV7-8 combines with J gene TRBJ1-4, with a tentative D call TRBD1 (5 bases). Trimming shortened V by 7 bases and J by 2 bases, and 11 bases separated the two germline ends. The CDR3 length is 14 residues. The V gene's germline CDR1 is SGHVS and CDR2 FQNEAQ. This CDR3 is CASNRGGTNEKLFF. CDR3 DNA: TGTGCCAGCAATCGGGGGGGGACTAATGAAAAACTGTTTTTT.

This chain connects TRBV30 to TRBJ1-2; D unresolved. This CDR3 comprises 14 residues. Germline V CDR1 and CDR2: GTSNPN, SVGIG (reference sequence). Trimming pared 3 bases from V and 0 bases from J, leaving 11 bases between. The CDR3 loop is CAWRMGLTNYGYTF. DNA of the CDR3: TGTGCCTGGAGGATGGGGTTGACTAACTATGGCTACACCTTC.

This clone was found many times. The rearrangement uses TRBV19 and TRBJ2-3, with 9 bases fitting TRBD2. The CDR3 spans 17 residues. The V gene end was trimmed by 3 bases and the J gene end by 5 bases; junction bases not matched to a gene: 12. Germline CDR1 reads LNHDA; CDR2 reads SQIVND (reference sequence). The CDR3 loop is CASSIAASGAVGDTQYF. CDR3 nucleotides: TGTGCCAGTAGTATTGCGGCTAGCGGGGCGGTCGGAGATACGCAGTATTTT.

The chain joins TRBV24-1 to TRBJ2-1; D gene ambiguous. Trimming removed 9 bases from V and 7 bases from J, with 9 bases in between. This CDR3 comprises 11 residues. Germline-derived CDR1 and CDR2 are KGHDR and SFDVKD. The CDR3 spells CATELENEQFF. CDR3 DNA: TGTGCCACCGAATTAGAAAATGAGCAGTTCTTC.

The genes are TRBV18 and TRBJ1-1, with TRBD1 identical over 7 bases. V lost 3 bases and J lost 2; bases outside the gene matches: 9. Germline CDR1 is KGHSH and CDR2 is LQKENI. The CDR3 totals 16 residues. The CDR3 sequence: CASSPLSGTDNTEAFF. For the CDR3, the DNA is TGTGCCAGCTCACCCCTTTCAGGGACAGACAACACTGAAGCTTTCTTT.